The 2 T cell receptor beta chains below come from one sample, sequenced in a study of neurological immune-mediated disorders. TCRdb re-called the 5' RACE reads through MiXCR, storing one row per CDR3 protein. The sample includes under 85,000 distinct CDR3 sequences, under 13% seen only once; the top ten take roughly 1.8%. Material for sequencing was PBMCs. These receptors came from a man aged 40-49 years in good health.

This clonotype was counted ten times or more. The genes are TRBV7-9 and TRBJ2-3; D remains unclear. The germline CDR1 and CDR2 sequences are SEHNR and FQNEAQ (reference sequence). There are 14 residues in the CDR3. The germline V and J ends were trimmed by 3 bases and 4 bases, with 11 bases remaining between them. CDR3 residues: CASSFGVIADTQYF. CDR3 sequence (DNA): TGTGCCAGCAGCTTTGGTGTCATAGCAGATACGCAGTATTTT.

About this clonotype: Given a much more abundant clone one base away, this may be a read error. The chain links TRBV6-5 to TRBJ2-5; 11 nucleotides match TRBD2. CDR3 length: 15 residues. CDR1 is MNHEY and CDR2 is SVGAGI in the germline V gene. The chain's CDR3 is CTSSNVAGGGETQYF. The CDR3 DNA sequence: TGTACCAGCAGTAACGTAGCGGGAGGGGGAGAGACCCAGTACTTC.